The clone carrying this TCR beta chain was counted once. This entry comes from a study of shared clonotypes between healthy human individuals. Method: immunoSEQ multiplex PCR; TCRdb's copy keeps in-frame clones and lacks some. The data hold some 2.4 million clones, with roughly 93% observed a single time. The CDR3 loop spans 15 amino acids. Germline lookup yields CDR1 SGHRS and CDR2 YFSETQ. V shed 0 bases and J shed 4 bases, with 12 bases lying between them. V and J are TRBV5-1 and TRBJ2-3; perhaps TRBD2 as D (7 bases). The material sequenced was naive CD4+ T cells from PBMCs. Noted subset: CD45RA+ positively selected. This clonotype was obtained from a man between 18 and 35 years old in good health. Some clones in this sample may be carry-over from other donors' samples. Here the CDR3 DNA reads TGCGCCAGCAGCTTGGAGGGGGGGAGTCCAGATACGCAGTATTTT. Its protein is CASSLEGGSPDTQYF. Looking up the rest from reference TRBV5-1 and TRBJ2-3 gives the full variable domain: KAGVTQTPRYLIKTRGQQVTLSCSPISGHRSVSWYQQTPGQGLQFLFEYFSETQRNKGNFPGRFSGRQFSNSRSEMNVSTLELGDSALYLCASSLEGGSPDTQYFGPGTRLTVL.